This passage covers 10 T cell receptor beta chains from one sample sequenced in a study of blood T cells in healthy people across ages. The authors ran a second PCR of roughly 6 to 11 cycles using a sample-barcoded 5' primer and a J-beta primer mix. One entry per CDR3 protein results from TCRdb running MiXCR on the 5' RACE reads. The profile shows some 1,000,000 distinct CDR3 sequences, less than 25% of them singletons. The same data also went into a second study, on T cells of mothers and their children.

Material for sequencing was blood. These receptors came from a girl aged 2 to 9 in good health.

This clonotype showed up just a few times. One junction end disagrees with the germline gene, perhaps due to a read error. The chain is built from TRBV7-7 and TRBJ2-1, with 8 bases identical to TRBD2. CDR1 SSHAT and CDR2 FNYEAQ come from the germline V gene (reference sequence). The length of the CDR3 is 13 residues. CDR3 region: CASSPTAGGEQFF. CDR3 sequence (DNA): TGTGCTAGCAGCCCCACCGCGGGGGGTGAGCAGTTCTTC.

The chain has TRBV28 and TRBJ2-5; the D call may be TRBD1 or TRBD2 (5 bases each). CDR3 length: 16 residues. Trimming stripped 6 bases from V and 7 bases from J, with 24 bases between. Germline V gives CDR1 MDHEN, CDR2 SYDVKM. DNA of the CDR3: TGTGCCAGCAGACGGCCGGACTCCTCTCGAAGGGGGACCCAGTACTTC. It is translated as CASRRPDSSRRGTQYF.

The sample holds a few counts of this clonotype. The rearrangement links TRBV4-3 to TRBJ1-3, with a weak D call TRBD1 (5 bases). Trimming stripped 1 base from V and 4 bases from J, with 11 bases between. This CDR3 has 15 residues. Germline assignment: CDR1 LGHNA and CDR2 YSLEER. In DNA form, the CDR3 reads TGCGCCAGCAGCCAAGGAAAGGGGCTCGGAAACACCATATATTTT. Translation gives CASSQGKGLGNTIYF.

This clonotype appeared a few times. The rearrangement joins TRBV27 to TRBJ2-5; 8 positions match TRBD2. This CDR3 has 16 residues. Germline CDR1 MNHEY, CDR2 SMNVEV (reference sequence). Trimming cost V 2 bases and J 8 bases; bases outside gene matches: 13. The CDR3 DNA follows: TGTGCCAGCAGTTTAGCTGCGACTAGCGACCTTGTTACCCAGTACTTC. This sequence encodes CASSLAATSDLVTQYF.

This chain connects TRBV10-3 to TRBJ2-1, with TRBD1 matching 9 bases. The germline V gene has CDR1 ENHRY and CDR2 SYGVKD. CDR3 length equals 15 residues. With V trimmed by 2 bases and J by 3 bases, 2 bases remained unmatched. CDR3 residues: CAISEDRGNYNEQFF. In DNA, the CDR3 is TGTGCCATCAGTGAGGACAGGGGGAACTACAATGAGCAGTTCTTC.

This clonotype came up a few times. This chain links TRBV4-1 with TRBJ2-1, with D tentatively TRBD1 or TRBD2 (5 bases each). The V gene lost 2 bases and the J gene lost 2 bases, with 7 bases spanning the gap. This CDR3 has 14 residues. Germline CDR1 reads MGHRA; CDR2 reads YSYEKL. The CDR3: CASSQRGAYNEQFF. In DNA form, the CDR3 reads TGCGCCAGCAGCCAAAGGGGAGCCTACAATGAGCAGTTCTTC.

Here the CDR3 reads CASSLGLAQYF. The CDR3 region has the DNA TGTGCCAGCAGTTTGGGGTTGGCCCAGTACTTC. This chain links TRBV6-6 with TRBJ2-5, with D hard to call. V was cut by 4 bases and J by 9 bases, with 9 bases left in between. CDR3 length: 11 residues. Per germline, CDR1 MNHNY and CDR2 SVGAGI (reference sequence).

This clonotype was detected a few times. V and J are TRBV11-2 and TRBJ2-7, with TRBD1 matching over 7 bases. The CDR3 loop spans 16 amino acids. Germline V gene sequence: CDR1 SGHAT, CDR2 FQNNGV. V trimming: 1 base; J trimming: 3 bases; junction bases outside the gene matches: 9. The CDR3 is CASSLGDSLVFYEQYF. As DNA, the CDR3 is TGTGCCAGCAGCTTAGGGGACAGTTTGGTGTTCTACGAGCAGTACTTC.

The chain combines TRBV5-6 with TRBJ2-1; 10 nucleotides agree with TRBD2. The CDR3 is 15 amino acids. CDR1 is SGHDT, CDR2 YYEEEE, per germline. The V and J ends lost 1 base and 8 bases, in that order; junction bases with no gene match: 6. In nucleotides, the CDR3 is TGTGCCAGCAGCTTGAGGGAACTAGCGGGGTATGAGCAGTTCTTC. Its protein product is CASSLRELAGYEQFF.

The gene calls are TRBV12-3 or TRBV12-4 and TRBJ2-3, with a possible D match to TRBD2 (5 bases). Trimming left V 6 bases short and J 15 bases short, with 25 bases between. The CDR3 is 14 residues long. The CDR3 sequence is CASSRRPREDAEYF. For the CDR3, the DNA is TGTGCCAGCAGCCGCCGTCCGAGGGAAGATGCGGAATATTTT.